The 20 T cell receptor beta chains listed next were all sequenced from one sample in a study of T cell clonality in common variable immunodeficiency. Study findings and constraints: Common variable immunodeficiency TCR beta sequences reportedly had fewer deletions and N-nucleotide insertions.

The data were produced by immunoSEQ multiplex PCR, yet TCRdb's version contains in-frame clones alone and is incomplete. This sample comprises 30,000 to 35,000 clones, none seen once only. These TCRs are of unknown antigen specificity. The sequenced sample was peripheral blood mononuclear cells. These receptors originate from a human donor with common variable immunodeficiency.

This clone showed up many times. The CDR3 goes on 3 residues after the read ends, and that part is filled in from the germline J gene. The chain couples TRBV7-2 to TRBJ1-4; D call uncertain. Trimming pared 3 bases from V and 5 bases from J, leaving 7 bases between. This CDR3 comprises 13 residues. Germline V gene sequence: CDR1 SGHTA, CDR2 FQGNSA. Partial CDR3 DNA: TGTGCCAGCAGCTTTCGGGTGAATGAAAAA. It encodes CASSFRVNEK. The complete CDR3 sequence is CASSFRVNEKLFF.

By share of the sample, this clone is medium-sized. The CDR3 goes on 3 residues after the read ends, and that part is filled in from the germline J gene. The genes are TRBV20-1 and TRBJ2-5, with a possible D match to TRBD1 (6 bases). Looked up from germline, CDR1 is DFQATT and CDR2 is SNEGSKA (reference sequence). This CDR3 has 14 amino acids. V was trimmed by 1 base and J by 4 bases, leaving 13 bases between them. This chain's CDR3 is CSARGTGWGETQYF. Incomplete CDR3 DNA: TGCAGTGCTAGAGGCACAGGGTGGGGAGAGACC.

At least ten counts were recorded for this clone. Read data end 3 residues before the CDR3 end; the end is taken from the germline J gene. J is TRBJ2-7 and V is TRBV18, with 8 nucleotides matching TRBD1. Trimming at V came to 2 bases and at J to 4 bases, leaving 10 bases not matched to a gene. The CDR3 totals 16 residues. Germline V gives CDR1 KGHSH, CDR2 LQKENI. Here the CDR3 reads CASSPNRQGNRYEQYF. The CDR3 bases that were read are TGTGCCAGCTCACCAAATCGACAGGGGAACAGATACGAG.

The sample holds many counts of this clone. The read finishes 3 residues shy of the CDR3 end, and the germline J gene is used to complete it. This rearrangement joins TRBV7-6 to TRBJ2-1; 9 bases map to TRBD2. The V gene end was trimmed by 4 bases and the J gene end by 5 bases; junction bases not matched to a gene: 6. CDR1 is SGHVS and CDR2 is FNYEAQ in the germline V gene. This CDR3 spans 15 amino acids. CDR3 DNA, as far as it was read: TGTGCCAGCAGCTCGCCCAGCGGGGGGAACAATGAG. The encoded protein is CASSSPSGGNNE. Given in full, the CDR3 is CASSSPSGGNNEQFF.

This clone occurred many times. The observed sequence ends 3 residues before the CDR3 terminus, with the missing tail filled in from the germline J gene. J is TRBJ1-4 and V is TRBV30; D may be TRBD1 (6 bases). This CDR3 is built from 13 residues. V dropped 5 bases and J dropped 8 bases, with 15 bases sitting between them. Germline CDR1 and CDR2: GTSNPN and SVGIG (reference sequence). The CDR3 spells CAWETGLREKLFF. Partial CDR3 DNA: TGTGCCTGGGAAACAGGGTTACGAGAAAAA.

As to this clone: The CDR3 end lies 3 residues beyond the end of the read and is filled in from the germline J gene. This chain connects TRBV18 to TRBJ2-7, with 9 bases identical to TRBD2. CDR1 KGHSH and CDR2 LQKENI come from the germline V gene. The trim removed 0 bases at V and 2 bases at J, leaving 2 bases unmatched. The CDR3 consists of 15 residues. The part of the CDR3 DNA that was read is TGTGCCAGCTCACCACCGCTAGCGGGGACCTACGAG. This encodes CASSPPLAGTYE. The full CDR3 sequence reads CASSPPLAGTYEQYF.

This clone was observed at least ten times. The read terminates 3 residues before the CDR3 end, so the remaining end is supplied by the germline J gene. The V gene is TRBV18, the J gene TRBJ2-7; no definite D call. The V gene's germline CDR1 is KGHSH and CDR2 LQKENI. The length of the CDR3 is 14 residues. V was cut by 0 bases and J by 3 bases, with 9 bases left in between. CDR3 sequence: CASSPPASRYEQYF. The CDR3 bases that were read are TGTGCCAGCTCACCACCAGCTAGTCGCTACGAG.

This clone appeared many times. The read falls 3 residues short of the CDR3 end, and the missing part is taken from the germline J gene. V and J are TRBV18 and TRBJ2-6, with D perhaps matching TRBD1 (6 bases). Trimming cost V 5 bases and J 2 bases, with 10 bases left between them. The CDR3 has 15 residues. In germline, CDR1 is KGHSH, CDR2 LQKENI. The CDR3 loop reads CASSSQGTGANVLTF. The sequenced CDR3 bases are TGTGCCAGCTCATCACAGGGTACTGGGGCCAACGTC.

This clone was detected many times. The read halts 3 residues ahead of the CDR3 end, with the missing end drawn from the germline J gene. The chain links TRBV7-9 to TRBJ1-1; TRBD1 might be the D (5 bases). Germline CDR1 SEHNR, CDR2 FQNEAQ (reference sequence). Trimming cost V 5 bases and J 0 bases, with 13 bases left between them. This CDR3 has 15 amino acids. The sequenced part of the CDR3 DNA is TGTGCCAGCAGCCCCCAGGACACAATGAACACTGAA. It is translated as CASSPQDTMNTE. From start to end, the CDR3 is CASSPQDTMNTEAFF. The entire variable domain, with the rest obtained from reference TRBV7-9 and TRBJ1-1, is as follows: DTGVSQNPRHKITKRGQNVTFRCDPISEHNRLYWYRQTLGQGPEFLTYFQNEAQLEKSRLLSDRFSAERPKGSFSTLEIQRTEQGDSAMYLCASSPQDTMNTEAFFGQGTRLTVV.

This clone came up many times. The missing CDR3 end, 3 residues past where the read stops, is filled in from the germline J gene. V and J are TRBV10-3 and TRBJ1-1, with D maybe TRBD1 (6 bases). CDR1 and CDR2 (germline): ENHRY, SYGVKD. This CDR3 is built from 15 residues. The V end was cut by 8 bases, the J end by 3 bases, with 19 bases between. Here the CDR3 reads CAIRNLQGLDTEAFF. The DNA read from the CDR3 is TGTGCCATCCGCAACCTACAGGGTTTGGACACTGAA.

Turning to this clone: Coverage ceases 3 residues before the CDR3 finishes, and the germline J gene fills in the end. The chain uses TRBV7-9 and TRBJ2-7, with 7 bases lining up with TRBD1. Germline-derived CDR1 and CDR2 are SEHNR and FQNEAQ (reference sequence). The CDR3 totals 12 residues. The CDR3 reads CSIQTGAYEQYF. The covered CDR3 bases are TGTTCCATACAAACAGGGGCCTACGAG.

This clone showed up many times. The CDR3 is cut off 3 residues early in the read; its end comes from the germline J gene. V gene TRBV27 combines with J gene TRBJ2-3; D is unresolved. CDR1 is MNHEY and CDR2 is SMNVEV in the germline V gene (reference sequence). Trimming took off 3 bases at V and 2 bases at J, with 12 bases between the two ends. The CDR3 contains 15 residues. CDR3 residues: CASSFLVEATDTQYF. The part of the CDR3 DNA that was read is TGTGCCAGCAGTTTTCTAGTTGAGGCCACAGATACG.

This clone was seen ten or more times. Coverage ceases 3 residues before the CDR3 finishes, and the germline J gene fills in the end. The chain carries TRBV20-1 and TRBJ1-6; D possibly corresponds to TRBD1 (5 bases). V lost 3 bases to trimming and J lost 2 bases, with 11 bases between them. Germline assignment: CDR1 DFQATT and CDR2 SNEGSKA (reference sequence). The CDR3 has 15 residues. The chain's CDR3 is CSASPRAPYNSPLHF. The part of the CDR3 DNA that was read is TGCAGTGCTAGTCCCAGGGCACCCTATAATTCACCC.

The sample holds many counts of this clone. The read ends 3 residues shy of where the CDR3 ends; the end is completed using the germline J gene. The chain is built from TRBV5-1 and TRBJ2-7; TRBD2 is a possible D gene (5 bases). The germline V gene encodes CDR1 SGHRS and CDR2 YFSETQ. There are 13 residues in the CDR3. V was cut by 4 bases and J by 2 bases, with 10 bases left in between. The CDR3 protein is CASSPGVTYEQYF. The part of the CDR3 DNA that was read is TGCGCCAGCAGCCCCGGGGTCACCTACGAG.

This clone was counted ten times or more. From the germline J gene comes the end of the CDR3, since the read stops 3 residues before it. The chain employs TRBV18 and TRBJ2-6; D is undetermined. The CDR3 length is 17 residues. CDR1 is KGHSH, CDR2 LQKENI, per germline. V was shortened by 4 bases and J by 0 bases, with 13 bases between the two germline ends. The part of the CDR3 DNA that was read is TGTGCCAGCTCACTCGTGCGGTGGAGCTCTGGGGCCAACGTC. Amino acids: CASSLVRWSSGANV. The entire CDR3 sequence reads CASSLVRWSSGANVLTF.

This clone was detected many times. The sequence runs out 3 residues before the end of the CDR3; the remainder is reconstructed from the germline J gene. The rearrangement uses TRBV14 and TRBJ2-3; maybe TRBD2 (5 bases). The CDR3 spans 16 residues. Trimming cost V 3 bases and J 4 bases, with 17 bases left between them. CDR1 is SGHDN, CDR2 FVKESK, per germline. CDR3 DNA, as far as it was read: TGTGCCAGCAGCCAGCAACTAGTTACCGTGTCAGATACG. It codes for CASSQQLVTVSDT. The whole CDR3 sequence is CASSQQLVTVSDTQYF.

This clone appeared a few times. Read data end 3 residues before the CDR3 end; the end is taken from the germline J gene. J is TRBJ2-1 and V is TRBV6-1, with 9 bases identical to TRBD1. J lost 7 bases, V lost 2 bases, and 9 bases had no gene match. CDR1 and CDR2 from the germline V gene are MNHNS and SASEGT. This CDR3 spans 16 amino acids. The covered CDR3 bases are TGTGCCAGCAGTGAATTGGGACAGGGAGCCAGGAATGAG. Residues: CASSELGQGARNE. The full CDR3 reads CASSELGQGARNEQFF.

This clone was counted many times. The CDR3 end is not reached by the read, which stops 3 residues before it; the germline J gene fills it in. V gene TRBV30 combines with J gene TRBJ1-3; D uncertain. V was trimmed by 2 bases and J by 0 bases, leaving 5 bases between them. The CDR3 runs to 13 residues. Germline-derived CDR1 and CDR2 are GTSNPN and SVGIG (reference sequence). The CDR3 region is CAWSPLSGNTIYF. CDR3 DNA (partial): TGTGCCTGGAGTCCCCTCTCTGGAAACACC.

Of note for this clone: The read halts 3 residues ahead of the CDR3 end, with the missing end drawn from the germline J gene. The J gene is TRBJ1-1, the V gene TRBV19; D call uncertain. V lost 2 bases and J 5 bases, leaving 12 bases between the germline ends. Germline loops: CDR1 LNHDA, CDR2 SQIVND (reference sequence). The CDR3 sequence is 14 residues long. This CDR3 is CASSIRGGETEAFF. The CDR3 bases that were read are TGTGCCAGTAGTATACGGGGAGGAGAAACTGAA.

There are a few counts of this clone. The CDR3: CAWSWQGETEAFF. Incomplete CDR3 DNA: TGTGCCTGGAGTTGGCAGGGGGAAACTGAA. The chain joins TRBV30 to TRBJ1-1; the match to TRBD1 covers 7 bases. With the read ending 3 residues before the CDR3 end, the germline J gene is used to fill in that end. V lost 2 bases to trimming and J lost 5 bases; unmatched junction nucleotides: 5. The CDR3 spans 13 residues. Looked up from germline, CDR1 is GTSNPN and CDR2 is SVGIG (reference sequence).